This T cell receptor beta chain was sequenced for a study of cytomegalovirus exposure and HLA in healthy donors. Germline assignment: CDR1 SGHTS and CDR2 YDEGEE. CDR3 size: 15 residues. V was cut by 4 bases and J by 3 bases, with 16 bases left in between. General study findings and limits: Several of the most significant clusters appeared linked to common viral pathogens, based on a later analysis. In a later analysis, V- and J-gene trimming of beta chains associated with a DCLRE1C missense variant, replicated independently. Later analysis suggested most CMV-associated TCR beta chains were HLA-restricted. The availability of immune exposure information extended only to CMV serostatus.

The PCR had 60 Vbeta and 13 Jbeta primers. Clones were sequenced by immunoSEQ multiplex PCR, and TCRdb holds only the in-frame ones, with some missing. The sample shows approximately 100,000 clones, approximately 68% of them seen only once. Turning to this clone: The antigen is undetermined.

The chain combines TRBV5-8 with TRBJ1-1, with unresolved D. Sequencing input: PBMCs. The sequence was collected from a woman younger than 35 in good health and CMV-seropositive. CDR3 nucleotides: TGTGCCAGCAGCCCTGGCAGCGGTGGGTACACTGAAGCTTTCTTT. Its protein product is CASSPGSGGYTEAFF.